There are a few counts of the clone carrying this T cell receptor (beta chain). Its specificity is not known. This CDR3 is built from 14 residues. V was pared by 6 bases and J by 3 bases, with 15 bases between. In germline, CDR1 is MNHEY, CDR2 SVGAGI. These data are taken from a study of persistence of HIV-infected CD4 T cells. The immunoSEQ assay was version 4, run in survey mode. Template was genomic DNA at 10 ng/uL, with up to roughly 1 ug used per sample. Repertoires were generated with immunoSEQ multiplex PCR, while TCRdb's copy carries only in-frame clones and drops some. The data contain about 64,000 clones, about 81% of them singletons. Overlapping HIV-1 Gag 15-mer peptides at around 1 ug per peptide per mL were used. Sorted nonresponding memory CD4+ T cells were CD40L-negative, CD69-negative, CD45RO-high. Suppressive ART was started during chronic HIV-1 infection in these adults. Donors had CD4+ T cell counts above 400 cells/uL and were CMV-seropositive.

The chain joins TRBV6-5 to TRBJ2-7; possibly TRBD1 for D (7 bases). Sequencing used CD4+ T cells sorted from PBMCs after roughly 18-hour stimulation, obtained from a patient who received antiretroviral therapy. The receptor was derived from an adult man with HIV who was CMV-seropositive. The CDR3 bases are TGTGCCAGCAGCCGACAGGGAGGACACTACGAGCAGTACTTC. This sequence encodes CASSRQGGHYEQYF.